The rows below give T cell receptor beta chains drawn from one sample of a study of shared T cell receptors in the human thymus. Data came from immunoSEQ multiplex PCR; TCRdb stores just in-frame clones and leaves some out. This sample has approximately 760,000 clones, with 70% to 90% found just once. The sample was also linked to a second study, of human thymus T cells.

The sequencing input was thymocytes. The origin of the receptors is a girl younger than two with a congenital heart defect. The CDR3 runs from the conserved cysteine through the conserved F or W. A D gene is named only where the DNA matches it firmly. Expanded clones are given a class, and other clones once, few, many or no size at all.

CDR3aa: CASSVEGQGSYEQYF
CDR3nt: TGTGCCAGCAGCGTAGAGGGACAGGGGTCCTACGAGCAGTACTTC
abundance: NA
j_gene: TRBJ2-7
v_gene: TRBV9
d_gene: TRBD1

CDR3aa: CSVPPNNQPQHF
CDR3nt: TGCAGCGTCCCCCCCAATAATCAGCCCCAGCATTTT
abundance: once
j_gene: TRBJ1-5
v_gene: TRBV29-1
d_gene: NA

CDR3aa: CASSARYSEAFF
CDR3nt: TGCGCCAGCAGCGCCAGGTACAGTGAAGCTTTCTTT
abundance: NA
j_gene: TRBJ1-1
v_gene: TRBV10-1
d_gene: NA

CDR3aa: CASSIWEQPQHF
CDR3nt: TGTGCCAGCTCTATTTGGGAGCAGCCCCAGCATTTT
abundance: once
j_gene: TRBJ1-5
v_gene: TRBV6-1
d_gene: NA

CDR3aa: CASSVGRASNTGELFF
CDR3nt: TGTGCCAGCAGCGTAGGGAGGGCGTCGAACACCGGGGAGCTGTTTTTT
abundance: NA
j_gene: TRBJ2-2
v_gene: TRBV9
d_gene: NA

CDR3aa: CASSLPPIDTGPYGYTF
CDR3nt: TGTGCCAGCAGCTTACCACCGATCGACACAGGTCCCTATGGCTACACCTTC
abundance: NA
j_gene: TRBJ1-2
v_gene: TRBV5-6
d_gene: NA

CDR3aa: CASRAGQGRSNTEAFF
CDR3nt: TGTGCCAGCAGGGCCGGACAGGGAAGATCGAACACTGAAGCTTTCTTT
abundance: NA
j_gene: TRBJ1-1
v_gene: TRBV28
d_gene: TRBD1

CDR3aa: CASSLAGDTEAFF
CDR3nt: TGCGCCAGCAGCTTGGCAGGGGACACTGAAGCTTTCTTT
abundance: few
j_gene: TRBJ1-1
v_gene: TRBV5-1
d_gene: NA

CDR3aa: CASSDSFPPGWDSPLHF
CDR3nt: TGTGCCAGCAGTGACTCTTTCCCCCCAGGGTGGGATTCACCCCTCCACTTT
abundance: NA
j_gene: TRBJ1-6
v_gene: TRBV6-4
d_gene: NA

CDR3aa: CASTGQNYGYTF
CDR3nt: TGTGCCAGCACGGGACAGAACTATGGCTACACCTTC
abundance: NA
j_gene: TRBJ1-2
v_gene: TRBV25-1
d_gene: TRBD1